The source of this TCR beta chain is a study of T cell changes during pregnancy in multiple sclerosis. This CDR3 is 13 amino acids long. The germline CDR1 and CDR2 sequences are SGHNT and YYREEE (reference sequence). V was clipped by 4 bases and J by 9 bases, with 17 bases between them. Some clones are missing from TCRdb's copy, which holds only in-frame ones; the method was immunoSEQ multiplex PCR. This table has some 22,000 clones, about 88% appearing once. This receptor was taken from a female donor with multiple sclerosis, enrolled in a pregnancy study. The sample in question was CD8+ T cells from peripheral blood mononuclear cells, obtained after pregnancy. This sequence joins TRBV5-4 and TRBJ2-7; tentative D call: TRBD1 (6 bases). The CDR3: CASSSETGTAQYF. As DNA, the CDR3 is TGTGCCAGCAGCAGCGAGACAGGTACGGCGCAGTACTTC.